Given below is one T cell receptor (beta chain) in context. The repertoire was sequenced with immunoSEQ multiplex PCR; TCRdb's copy has only in-frame clones and lacks some. This sample has tens of thousands of clones; roughly nine tenths occur once, and the top ten carry less than 8%. Time point noted: peripheral blood 6 weeks after treatment start. Urothelial carcinoma affected the patients, and it was locally advanced or metastatic. The source of the sample is a study of PD-L1 blockade in urothelial cancer. Study overall: A median roughly 150,000 T cells were found in blood samples.

Losses at the gene ends were 8 bases for V and 6 bases for J; bases not matched to a gene: 13. The length of the CDR3 is 14 residues. CDR1 SNHLY and CDR2 FYNNEI come from the germline V gene. The chain has TRBV2 and TRBJ2-7, with 7 bases that match TRBD1. The sample was PBMCs, taken around atezolizumab (anti-PD-L1) treatment. The sequence was collected from a man between 65 and 80 years old with urothelial cancer. In DNA form, the CDR3 reads TGTGCCAGCCTCCAAGGGACCCCAGGGGGCGAGCAGTACTTC. This gives the protein CASLQGTPGGEQYF. The whole variable domain, remainder taken from reference TRBV2 and TRBJ2-7, is EPEVTQTPSHQVTQMGQEVILRCVPISNHLYFYWYRQILGQKVEFLVSFYNNEISEKSEIFDDQFSVERPDGSNFTLKIRSTKLEDSAMYFCASLQGTPGGEQYFGPGTRLTVT.